The 14 T cell receptor beta chains below were found in one sample sequenced in a study of shared clonotypes between healthy human individuals. Sequencing used immunoSEQ multiplex PCR; TCRdb keeps in-frame clones, though not all of them. The sample contains some 500,000 clones, roughly 95% of which appear only once. What was sequenced was naive CD4+ T cells sorted from blood. Subset meaning: CD45RA+ positively selected. These receptors all stem from a woman aged 30 to 39 in good health.

This chain uses TRBV28 with TRBJ2-7; D perhaps matches TRBD2 (6 bases). Trimming shortened V by 7 bases and J by 1 base, and 14 bases separated the two germline ends. The CDR3 spans 14 residues. Germline V gives CDR1 MDHEN, CDR2 SYDVKM. The CDR3 region has the DNA TGTGCCAGCAATCCGCCGGGAGAGTCCTACGAGCAGTACTTC. Translating gives CASNPPGESYEQYF. Using reference TRBV28 and TRBJ2-7 for the parts outside the CDR3, the full variable domain is DVKVTQSSRYLVKRTGEKVFLECVQDMDHENMFWYRQDPGLGLRLIYFSYDVKMKEKGDIPEGYSVSREKKERFSLILESASTNQTSMYLCASNPPGESYEQYFGPGTRLTVT.

The chain carries TRBV6-5 and TRBJ1-3, with D unclear. Germline CDR1 is MNHEY and CDR2 is SVGAGI. V dropped 0 bases and J dropped 0 bases, with 6 bases sitting between them. This CDR3 comprises 15 residues. CDR3: CASSYSGDSGNTIYF. CDR3 DNA sequence: TGTGCCAGCAGTTACTCGGGAGACTCTGGAAACACCATATATTTT.

The V and J genes are TRBV14 and TRBJ1-4; D not certain. V gave up 0 bases and J gave up 0 bases, with 8 bases separating them. From germline, CDR1 is SGHDN and CDR2 FVKESK. The length of the CDR3 is 16 residues. In DNA, the CDR3 is TGTGCCAGCAGCCAAGATGGGCGCACAACTAATGAAAAACTGTTTTTT. Translated, it gives CASSQDGRTTNEKLFF.

The chain combines TRBV29-1 with TRBJ1-3, with no clear D. The CDR3 spans 14 residues. Germline CDR1 reads SQVTM; CDR2 reads ANQGSEA. Trimming removed 0 bases from V and 2 bases from J, with 8 bases in between. The DNA of the CDR3 is TGCAGCGTTGAAGATCAAATGGCTGGAAACACCATATATTTT. Its protein product is CSVEDQMAGNTIYF. The variable domain in full, with the rest retrieved from reference TRBV29-1 and TRBJ1-3, is SAVISQKPSRDICQRGTSLTIQCQVDSQVTMMFWYRQQPGQSLTLIATANQGSEATYESGFVIDKFPISRPNLTFSTLTVSNMSPEDSSIYLCSVEDQMAGNTIYFGEGSWLTVV.

The gene calls are TRBV23-1 and TRBJ2-7; D unresolved. TRBV23-1 is an open reading frame, and its role is uncertain. The CDR3 covers 13 residues. V was clipped by 6 bases and J by 1 base, with 10 bases between them. DNA of the CDR3: TGCGCCAGCAGAGTGCCCCCGTCCTACGAGCAGTACTTC. Translating gives CASRVPPSYEQYF.

This chain connects TRBV2 to TRBJ2-6; D is uncertain. Germline V gene sequence: CDR1 SNHLY, CDR2 FYNNEI. The ends were cut back, 6 bases at V and 1 base at J, with 4 bases in the middle. This CDR3 is 13 amino acids long. In nucleotides, the CDR3 is TGTGCCAGCAGAATATCTGGGGCCAACGTCCTGACTTTC. Translating gives CASRISGANVLTF.

This sequence joins TRBV30 and TRBJ2-1; the D is unclear. The germline CDR1 and CDR2 sequences are GTSNPN and SVGIG (reference sequence). There are 15 residues in the CDR3. Trimming removed 4 bases from V and 2 bases from J, with 15 bases in between. The CDR3 loop reads CAWTNRRTAYNEQFF. The CDR3 DNA reads as TGTGCCTGGACCAACCGGAGAACGGCCTACAATGAGCAGTTCTTC.

V and J are TRBV7-8 and TRBJ2-7, with 8 bases lining up with TRBD2. The CDR3 has 18 amino acids. Germline V CDR1 and CDR2: SGHVS, FQNEAQ. Germline trimming cut 0 bases from V and 2 bases from J; bases unmatched to any gene: 12. The CDR3 loop reads CASSLALLLAGPTYEQYF. The CDR3 DNA reads TGTGCCAGCAGCTTAGCGCTTCTCCTAGCGGGCCCCACCTACGAGCAGTACTTC.

This clone was picked up a small number of times. The rearrangement links TRBV30 to TRBJ1-1; possible D gene TRBD1, 6 bases. This CDR3 contains 14 residues. Germline CDR1 reads GTSNPN; CDR2 reads SVGIG (reference sequence). V shed 2 bases and J shed 8 bases, with 18 bases lying between them. DNA for the CDR3: TGTGCCTGGAGTTCACAGGGAAGAAACTCAGAAGCTTTCTTT. This sequence encodes CAWSSQGRNSEAFF.

This clone has just one count. The chain is built from TRBV2 and TRBJ2-5; 10 nucleotides align to TRBD1. The J call is doubtful: the DNA matches TRBJ2-7 better. This CDR3 spans 14 amino acids. CDR1 is SNHLY and CDR2 is FYNNEI in the germline V gene. The CDR3 region has the DNA TGTGCCAGCGCCCCCGGGACAGGGGCCTACGAGCAGTACTTC. Translating gives CASAPGTGAYEQYF.

The chain links TRBV25-1 to TRBJ2-1; TRBD2 agrees at 10 bases. This CDR3 contains 15 residues. Trimming removed 6 bases from V and 7 bases from J; junction bases left unmatched: 9. The V gene's germline CDR1 is MGHDK and CDR2 SYGVNS. In nucleotides, the CDR3 is TGTGCCAGCAGGTCCAGCGGGAGGGGTAGAAATGAGCAGTTCTTC. It is translated as CASRSSGRGRNEQFF.

The V and J genes are TRBV5-1 and TRBJ2-2; D not certain. Trimming removed 4 bases at V and 0 bases at J, with 16 bases between. The V gene's germline CDR1 is SGHRS and CDR2 YFSETQ. This CDR3 contains 17 residues. CDR3 bases: TGCGCCAGCAGCCGCCCCCTGCCCGCACCGAACACCGGGGAGCTGTTTTTT. As protein: CASSRPLPAPNTGELFF. The full variable domain, in which reference TRBV5-1 and TRBJ2-2 provide the parts outside the CDR3, is KAGVTQTPRYLIKTRGQQVTLSCSPISGHRSVSWYQQTPGQGLQFLFEYFSETQRNKGNFPGRFSGRQFSNSRSEMNVSTLELGDSALYLCASSRPLPAPNTGELFFGEGSRLTVL.

The J gene is TRBJ2-3, the V gene TRBV28; a possible D gene is TRBD1 (5 bases). Trimming pared 6 bases from V and 2 bases from J, leaving 12 bases between. This CDR3 contains 14 residues. Germline V gene sequence: CDR1 MDHEN, CDR2 SYDVKM. CDR3 residues: CASSGHTNTDTQYF. In DNA, the CDR3 is TGTGCCAGCAGCGGACACACGAACACAGATACGCAGTATTTT. Supplemented by reference TRBV28 and TRBJ2-3, the full variable domain reads DVKVTQSSRYLVKRTGEKVFLECVQDMDHENMFWYRQDPGLGLRLIYFSYDVKMKEKGDIPEGYSVSREKKERFSLILESASTNQTSMYLCASSGHTNTDTQYFGPGTRLTVL.

The rearrangement joins TRBV5-4 to TRBJ2-7; no definite D call. V gave up 0 bases and J gave up 4 bases, with 8 bases separating them. CDR1 SGHNT and CDR2 YYREEE come from the germline V gene (reference sequence). The CDR3 extends over 13 amino acids. CDR3 protein: CASSLAYGYEQYF. CDR3 bases: TGTGCCAGCAGCTTGGCCTATGGATACGAGCAGTACTTC. Variable domain in full (rest from reference TRBV5-4 and TRBJ2-7): ETGVTQSPTHLIKTRGQQVTLRCSSQSGHNTVSWYQQALGQGPQFIFQYYREEENGRGNFPPRFSGLQFPNYSSELNVNALELDDSALYLCASSLAYGYEQYFGPGTRLTVT.